Shown below are 11 T cell receptor beta chains from a single sample sequenced in a study of shared clonotypes between healthy human individuals (dated by TCRdb to 2019 to 2021). Libraries were prepared through the immunoSEQ multiplex PCR assay. The table was pulled from immuneACCESS by TCRdb, which kept in-frame rearrangements only. Such tables lose some clones; where checked, under half of the loss comes from unresolved V genes, and the rest has no known cause. This sample comprises around 940,000 clones, roughly 72% of them detected only once. The ten most abundant clones make up approximately 1.5% of the sample. The material sequenced was memory CD4+ T cells sorted from blood. The cell subset or site label corresponds to: CD45RA-negative fraction. All receptors derive from a man aged 18 to 35 in good health.

This clone was picked up a small number of times. The rearrangement links TRBV6-5 to TRBJ2-1; D gene uncertain. The CDR3 totals 14 residues. Per germline, CDR1 MNHEY and CDR2 SVGAGI. The V end was cut by 4 bases, the J end by 4 bases, with 11 bases between. The CDR3 DNA reads TGTGCCAGCAGTTTCACTGGGGTATACAATGAGCAGTTCTTC. Amino acid sequence: CASSFTGVYNEQFF.

The rearrangement links TRBV6-1 to TRBJ2-5, with D perhaps given as TRBD1 or TRBD2 (5 bases each). Trimming cost V 4 bases and J 7 bases, with 10 bases left between them. The CDR3 loop spans 12 amino acids. Germline V gene lookup returns CDR1 MNHNS and CDR2 SASEGT. In nucleotides, the CDR3 is TGTGCCAGCAGTGCGGGGACGCGGACCCAGTACTTC. Protein: CASSAGTRTQYF.

The V gene is TRBV30, the J gene TRBJ1-4; possibly TRBD1 for D (5 bases). The CDR3 length is 13 residues. Per the germline V gene, CDR1 is GTSNPN and CDR2 is SVGIG (reference sequence). Between the trimmed V and J ends, which lost 0 bases and 7 bases, there was a span of 9 bases. The CDR3 loop reads CAWSVMGGEKLFF. The DNA for the CDR3 is TGTGCCTGGAGTGTTATGGGGGGTGAAAAACTGTTTTTT.

The chain combines TRBV4-1 with TRBJ2-3; tentative D call: TRBD1 (5 bases). Germline CDR1 reads MGHRA; CDR2 reads YSYEKL. This CDR3 is built from 13 residues. V was trimmed by 7 bases and J by 2 bases, leaving 10 bases between them. The CDR3 loop reads CASMQGDTDTQYF. CDR3 bases: TGCGCCAGCATGCAGGGTGACACAGATACGCAGTATTTT.

The V gene is TRBV18, the J gene TRBJ1-6; 9 bases map to TRBD1. Trimming removed 6 bases from V and 8 bases from J; junction bases left unmatched: 8. CDR3 length: 15 residues. Per germline, CDR1 KGHSH and CDR2 LQKENI. The CDR3 DNA reads TGTGCCAGCTCGGACCGGGACAGGGTAGATTCACCCCTCCACTTT. Its translation is CASSDRDRVDSPLHF.

In its sample, this clone was seen many times. The V and J genes are TRBV29-1 and TRBJ1-1; a weak D match, TRBD1 (5 bases). This CDR3 has 10 residues. Trimming took off 7 bases at V and 7 bases at J, with 10 bases between the two ends. The V gene's germline CDR1 is SQVTM and CDR2 ANQGSEA. For the CDR3, the DNA is TGCAGCGGAAGACAGATTGAAGCTTTCTTT. Translated: CSGRQIEAFF.

Only a few counts were recorded for this clone. This chain connects TRBV28 to TRBJ1-6; D unresolved. The CDR3 loop spans 13 amino acids. The V end lost 5 bases, the J end lost 8 bases, and 10 bases lay between the germline ends. The V gene's germline CDR1 is MDHEN and CDR2 SYDVKM. The CDR3 reads CASSPYGDSPLHF. CDR3 bases: TGTGCCAGCAGTCCTTACGGGGATTCACCCCTCCACTTT.

The V and J genes are TRBV7-2 and TRBJ2-7, with a tentative D call TRBD2 (5 bases). The V end lost 1 base, the J end lost 1 base, and 8 bases lay between the germline ends. The CDR3 has 14 amino acids. The germline V gene has CDR1 SGHTA and CDR2 FQGNSA. The CDR3 bases are TGTGCCAGCAGCTTAGGTCCGGGATCCTACGAGCAGTACTTC. Translating it yields CASSLGPGSYEQYF.

The gene calls are TRBV5-4 and TRBJ1-3; weak D call: TRBD1 (5 bases). The CDR3 runs 15 residues. V was pared by 4 bases and J by 0 bases, with 11 bases between. The germline CDR1 and CDR2 sequences are SGHNT and YYREEE (reference sequence). CDR3 bases: TGTGCCAGCAGCCCGACAGATACCTCTGGAAACACCATATATTTT. Its translation: CASSPTDTSGNTIYF.

The chain couples TRBV28 to TRBJ2-3, with D maybe TRBD2 (6 bases). The CDR3 covers 14 residues. Trimming removed 2 bases at V and 2 bases at J, with 8 bases between. Per the germline V gene, CDR1 is MDHEN and CDR2 is SYDVKM. CDR3 bases: TGTGCCAGCAGTTTAGGGGGGTACACAGATACGCAGTATTTT. Translated, it gives CASSLGGYTDTQYF.

Comments on this clone: This may come from a read error, since a much larger clone is one base off. Distinct nucleotide sequences in the sample also encode this CDR3. The chain recombines TRBV30 with TRBJ1-2; no definite D call. The germline CDR1 and CDR2 sequences are GTSNPN and SVGIG (reference sequence). CDR3 length: 11 residues. CDR3 protein: CAWSVMGGYTF. The CDR3 nucleotides are TGTGCCTGGAGTGTTATGGGTGGCTACACTTTC.